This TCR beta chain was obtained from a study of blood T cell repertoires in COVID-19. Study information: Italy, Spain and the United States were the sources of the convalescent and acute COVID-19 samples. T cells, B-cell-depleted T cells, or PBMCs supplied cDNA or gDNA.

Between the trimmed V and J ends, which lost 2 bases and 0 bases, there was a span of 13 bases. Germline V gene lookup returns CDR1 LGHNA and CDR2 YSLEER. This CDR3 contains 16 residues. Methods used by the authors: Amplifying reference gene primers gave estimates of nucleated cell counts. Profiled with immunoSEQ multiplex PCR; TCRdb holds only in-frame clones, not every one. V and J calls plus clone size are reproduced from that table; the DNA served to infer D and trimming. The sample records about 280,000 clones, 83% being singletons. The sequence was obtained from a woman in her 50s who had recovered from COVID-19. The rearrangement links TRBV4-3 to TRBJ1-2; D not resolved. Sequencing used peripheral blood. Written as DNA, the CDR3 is TGCGCCAGCAGCCAATCGCTTGGGGAGGCTAACTATGGCTACACCTTC. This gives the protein CASSQSLGEANYGYTF.